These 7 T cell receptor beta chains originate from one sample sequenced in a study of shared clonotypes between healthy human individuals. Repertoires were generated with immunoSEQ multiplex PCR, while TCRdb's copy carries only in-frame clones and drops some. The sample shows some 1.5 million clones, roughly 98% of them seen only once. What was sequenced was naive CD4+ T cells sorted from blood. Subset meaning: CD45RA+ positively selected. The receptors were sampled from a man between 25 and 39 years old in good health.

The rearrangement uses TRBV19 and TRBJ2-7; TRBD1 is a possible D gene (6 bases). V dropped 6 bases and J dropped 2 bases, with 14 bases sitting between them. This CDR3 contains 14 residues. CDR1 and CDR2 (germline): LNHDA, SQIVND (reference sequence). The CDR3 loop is CASRMTGAAYEQYF. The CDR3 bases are TGTGCCAGTAGGATGACAGGCGCAGCCTACGAGCAGTACTTC.

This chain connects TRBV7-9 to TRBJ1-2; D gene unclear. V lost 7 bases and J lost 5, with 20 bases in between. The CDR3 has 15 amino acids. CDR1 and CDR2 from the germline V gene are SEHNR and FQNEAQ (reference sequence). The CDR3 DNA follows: TGTGCCAGCACCTCACCGCGGACTTCGGTTTATGGCTACACCTTC. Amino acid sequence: CASTSPRTSVYGYTF.

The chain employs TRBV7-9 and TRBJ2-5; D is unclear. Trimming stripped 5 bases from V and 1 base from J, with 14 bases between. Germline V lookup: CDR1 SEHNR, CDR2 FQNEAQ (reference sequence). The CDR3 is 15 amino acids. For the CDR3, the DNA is TGTGCCAGCAGCCGCGATCGGACCGTCCAAGAGACCCAGTACTTC. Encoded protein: CASSRDRTVQETQYF. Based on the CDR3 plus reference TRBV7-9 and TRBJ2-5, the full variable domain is DTGVSQNPRHKITKRGQNVTFRCDPISEHNRLYWYRQTLGQGPEFLTYFQNEAQLEKSRLLSDRFSAERPKGSFSTLEIQRTEQGDSAMYLCASSRDRTVQETQYFGPGTRLLVL.

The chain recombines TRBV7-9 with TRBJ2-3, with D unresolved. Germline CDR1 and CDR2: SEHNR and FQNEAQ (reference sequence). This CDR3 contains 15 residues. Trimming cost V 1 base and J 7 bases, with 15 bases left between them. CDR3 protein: CASSLGSAGTHTQYF. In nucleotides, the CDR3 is TGTGCCAGCAGCTTAGGGTCGGCAGGCACCCATACGCAGTATTTT.

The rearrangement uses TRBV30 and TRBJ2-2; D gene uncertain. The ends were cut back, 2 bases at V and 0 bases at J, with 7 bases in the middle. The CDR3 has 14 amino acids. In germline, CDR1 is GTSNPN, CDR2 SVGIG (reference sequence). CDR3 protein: CAWSSVANTGELFF. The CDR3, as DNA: TGTGCCTGGAGTTCGGTTGCGAACACCGGGGAGCTGTTTTTT.

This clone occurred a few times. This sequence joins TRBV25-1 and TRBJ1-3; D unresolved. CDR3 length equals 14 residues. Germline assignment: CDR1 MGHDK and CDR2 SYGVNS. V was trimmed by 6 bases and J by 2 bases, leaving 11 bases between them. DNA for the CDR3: TGTGCCAGCAGGGGGAACCGGGCTGGAAACACCATATATTTT. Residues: CASRGNRAGNTIYF.

CDR3 amino acids: CASSQDRGFEQYF. DNA for the CDR3: TGCGCCAGCAGCCAAGATCGGGGGTTCGAGCAGTACTTC. V and J are TRBV4-3 and TRBJ2-7; tentatively, D is TRBD2 (6 bases). Germline values: CDR1 LGHNA, CDR2 YSLEER. Trimming left V 0 bases short and J 6 bases short, with 9 bases between. The CDR3 consists of 13 residues.